The following is a T cell receptor beta chain sequence with its context. These data originate in a study of early T cells in non-severe SARS-CoV-2 infection. In the study overall: Bulk RNA from unsorted whole blood was sequenced; chains were unpaired.

Individual cDNA molecules received unique molecular identifiers during library preparation. MiXCR was run by TCRdb on the 5' RACE reads, yielding one entry per CDR3 protein. The sample includes 80,000 to 95,000 distinct CDR3 sequences, 11% to 15% of them seen just once. CDR1 and CDR2 (germline): DFQATT, SNEGSKA (reference sequence). The CDR3 extends over 15 amino acids. The V gene lost 5 bases and the J gene lost 4 bases, with 21 bases spanning the gap. The sequence came from an adult who was a healthcare worker with PCR-confirmed SARS-CoV-2 infection or an uninfected control (not recorded which). The V and J genes are TRBV20-1 and TRBJ2-7, with D perhaps TRBD1 (6 bases). Sequenced: whole blood. The CDR3 region is CSASQATGIRYEQYF. The CDR3 nucleotides read TGCAGTGCTTCCCAAGCGACAGGTATTCGTTACGAGCAGTACTTC.